The following is a T cell receptor (beta chain) sequence with its context. What it binds is unknown. From germline, CDR1 is SGHTS and CDR2 YDEGEE. The CDR3 is 14 amino acids. The V end was cut by 4 bases, the J end by 9 bases, with 17 bases between. This entry comes from a study of T cell repertoires and Cas9 in healthy adults. Study context: CD4 and CD8 compartments: SpCas9-reactive T cells profiled for potency, cytotoxicity, lineage. Study results and limitations: SpCas9-reactive effector T cells were reportedly restrained in vitro by SpCas9-reactive regulatory T cells.

Sequencing was performed with immunoSEQ multiplex PCR; in TCRdb, only in-frame clones are kept and a portion is missing. The sample shows approximately 22,000 clones, over 85% of them seen only once. The sequencing input was CD4+ effector T cells (CD127+, CD25-, CD137-, CD154-) from PBMCs; culture status not recorded. The receptor comes from a human donor in good health. This rearrangement joins TRBV5-8 to TRBJ2-1, with a tentative D call TRBD2 (6 bases). CDR3 sequence reads: CASSPPPGETEQFF. In nucleotides, the CDR3 is TGTGCCAGCAGCCCTCCACCGGGGGAAACTGAGCAGTTCTTC.